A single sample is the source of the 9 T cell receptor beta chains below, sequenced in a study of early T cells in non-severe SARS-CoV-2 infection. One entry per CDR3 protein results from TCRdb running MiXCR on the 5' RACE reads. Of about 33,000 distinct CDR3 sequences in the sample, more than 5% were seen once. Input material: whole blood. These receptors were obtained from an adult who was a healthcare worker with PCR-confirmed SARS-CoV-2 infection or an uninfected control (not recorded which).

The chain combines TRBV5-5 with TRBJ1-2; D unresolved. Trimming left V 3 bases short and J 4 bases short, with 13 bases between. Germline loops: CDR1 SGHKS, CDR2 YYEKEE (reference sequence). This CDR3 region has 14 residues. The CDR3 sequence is CASSSDNPAYGYTF. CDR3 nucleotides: TGTGCCAGCAGCTCCGACAATCCTGCCTATGGCTACACCTTC.

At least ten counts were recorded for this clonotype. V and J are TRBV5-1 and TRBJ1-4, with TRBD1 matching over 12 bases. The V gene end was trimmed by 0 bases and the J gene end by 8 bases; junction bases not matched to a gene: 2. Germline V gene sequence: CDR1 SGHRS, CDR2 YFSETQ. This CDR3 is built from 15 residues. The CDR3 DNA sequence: TGCGCCAGCAGCTTGGCCGGGACAGGGGGCGAAAAACTGTTTTTT. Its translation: CASSLAGTGGEKLFF.

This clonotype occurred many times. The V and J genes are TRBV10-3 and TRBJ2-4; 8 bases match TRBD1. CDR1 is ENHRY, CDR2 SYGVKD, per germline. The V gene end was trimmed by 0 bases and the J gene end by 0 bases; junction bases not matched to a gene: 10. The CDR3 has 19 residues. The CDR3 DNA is TGTGCCATCAGTGAGTCGCGGGGAGGACAGGGCCTAGCCAAAAACATTCAGTACTTC. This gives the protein CAISESRGGQGLAKNIQYF.

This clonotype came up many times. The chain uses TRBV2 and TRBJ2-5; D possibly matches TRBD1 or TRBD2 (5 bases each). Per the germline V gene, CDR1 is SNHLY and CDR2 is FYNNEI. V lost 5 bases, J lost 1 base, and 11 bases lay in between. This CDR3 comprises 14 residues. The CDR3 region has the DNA TGTGCCAGCAGTCCCGGGACCCTCCAAGAGACCCAGTACTTC. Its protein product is CASSPGTLQETQYF. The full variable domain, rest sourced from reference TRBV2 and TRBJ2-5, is EPEVTQTPSHQVTQMGQEVILRCVPISNHLYFYWYRQILGQKVEFLVSFYNNEISEKSEIFDDQFSVERPDGSNFTLKIRSTKLEDSAMYFCASSPGTLQETQYFGPGTRLLVL.

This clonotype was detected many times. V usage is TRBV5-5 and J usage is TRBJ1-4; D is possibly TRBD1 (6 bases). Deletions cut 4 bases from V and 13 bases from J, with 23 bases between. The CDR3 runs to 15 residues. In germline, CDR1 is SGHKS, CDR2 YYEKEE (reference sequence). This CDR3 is CASSTERWTANPLFF. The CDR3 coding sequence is TGTGCCAGCAGCACGGAAAGGTGGACAGCAAATCCACTGTTTTTT. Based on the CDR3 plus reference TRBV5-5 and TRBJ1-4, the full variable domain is DAGVTQSPTHLIKTRGQQVTLRCSPISGHKSVSWYQQVLGQGPQFIFQYYEKEERGRGNFPDRFSARQFPNYSSELNVNALLLGDSALYLCASSTERWTANPLFFGSGTQLSVL.

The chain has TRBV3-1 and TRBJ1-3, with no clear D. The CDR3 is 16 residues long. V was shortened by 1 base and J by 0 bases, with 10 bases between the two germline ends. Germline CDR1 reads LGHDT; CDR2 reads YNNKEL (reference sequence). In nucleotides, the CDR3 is TGTGCCAGCAGCCAAGGGAGGAGTCACTCTGGAAACACCATATATTTT. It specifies CASSQGRSHSGNTIYF.

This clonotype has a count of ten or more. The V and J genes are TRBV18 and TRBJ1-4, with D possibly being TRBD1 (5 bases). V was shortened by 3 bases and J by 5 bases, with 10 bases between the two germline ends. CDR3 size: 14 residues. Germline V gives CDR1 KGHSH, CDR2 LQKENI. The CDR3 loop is CASSPDSSNEKLFF. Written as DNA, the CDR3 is TGTGCCAGCTCACCTGACAGTTCGAATGAAAAACTGTTTTTT.

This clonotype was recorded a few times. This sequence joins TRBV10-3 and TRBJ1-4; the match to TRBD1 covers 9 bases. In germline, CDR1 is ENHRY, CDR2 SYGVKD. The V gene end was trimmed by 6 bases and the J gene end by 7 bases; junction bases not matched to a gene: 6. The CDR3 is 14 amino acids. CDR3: CAIRRQGDGEKLFF. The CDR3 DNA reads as TGTGCCATCAGGCGACAGGGGGATGGTGAAAAACTGTTTTTT.

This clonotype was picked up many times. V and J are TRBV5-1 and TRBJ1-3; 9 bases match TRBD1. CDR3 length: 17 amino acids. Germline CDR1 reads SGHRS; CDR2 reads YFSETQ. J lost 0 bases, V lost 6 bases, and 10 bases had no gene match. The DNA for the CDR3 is TGCGCCAGCACGAGGACAGGGGAATCGAGCTCTGGAAACACCATATATTTT. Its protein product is CASTRTGESSSGNTIYF. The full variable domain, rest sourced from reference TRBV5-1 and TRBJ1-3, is KAGVTQTPRYLIKTRGQQVTLSCSPISGHRSVSWYQQTPGQGLQFLFEYFSETQRNKGNFPGRFSGRQFSNSRSEMNVSTLELGDSALYLCASTRTGESSSGNTIYFGEGSWLTVV.